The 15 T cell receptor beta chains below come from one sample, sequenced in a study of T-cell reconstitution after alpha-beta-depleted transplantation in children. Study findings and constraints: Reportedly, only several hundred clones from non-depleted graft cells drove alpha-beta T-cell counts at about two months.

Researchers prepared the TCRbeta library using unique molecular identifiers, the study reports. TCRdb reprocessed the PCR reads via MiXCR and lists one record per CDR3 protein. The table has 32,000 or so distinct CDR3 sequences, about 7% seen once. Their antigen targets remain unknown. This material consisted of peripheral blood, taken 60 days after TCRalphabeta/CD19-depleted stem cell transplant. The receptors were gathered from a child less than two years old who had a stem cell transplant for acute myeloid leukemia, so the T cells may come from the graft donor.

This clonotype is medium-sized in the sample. CDR3: CASRKSGYEQYF. The CDR3, as DNA: TGTGCCAGCAGAAAAAGCGGCTACGAGCAGTACTTC. The genes are TRBV28 and TRBJ2-7, with a tentative D call TRBD2 (5 bases). The CDR3 sequence is 12 residues long. The V and J ends lost 6 bases and 3 bases respectively, with 9 bases between them. Germline lookup yields CDR1 MDHEN and CDR2 SYDVKM. The full variable domain, rest sourced from reference TRBV28 and TRBJ2-7, is DVKVTQSSRYLVKRTGEKVFLECVQDMDHENMFWYRQDPGLGLRLIYFSYDVKMKEKGDIPEGYSVSREKKERFSLILESASTNQTSMYLCASRKSGYEQYFGPGTRLTVT.

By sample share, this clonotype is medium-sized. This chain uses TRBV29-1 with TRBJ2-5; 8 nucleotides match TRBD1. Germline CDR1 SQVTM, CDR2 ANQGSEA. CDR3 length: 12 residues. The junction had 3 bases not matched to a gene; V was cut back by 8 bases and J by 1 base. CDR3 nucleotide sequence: TGCAGCACTGACAGGGGCCAAGAGACCCAGTACTTC. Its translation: CSTDRGQETQYF. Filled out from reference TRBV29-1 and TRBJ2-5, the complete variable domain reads SAVISQKPSRDICQRGTSLTIQCQVDSQVTMMFWYRQQPGQSLTLIATANQGSEATYESGFVIDKFPISRPNLTFSTLTVSNMSPEDSSIYLCSTDRGQETQYFGPGTRLLVL.

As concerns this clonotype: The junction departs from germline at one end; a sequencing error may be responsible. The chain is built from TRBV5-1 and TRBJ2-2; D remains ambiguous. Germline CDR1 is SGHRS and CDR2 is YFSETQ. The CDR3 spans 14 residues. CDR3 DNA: TGCGCCAGCAGCTCCTGGCTGCACTGCTGGGTGCTGCTTTTT. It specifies CASSSWLHCWVLLF.

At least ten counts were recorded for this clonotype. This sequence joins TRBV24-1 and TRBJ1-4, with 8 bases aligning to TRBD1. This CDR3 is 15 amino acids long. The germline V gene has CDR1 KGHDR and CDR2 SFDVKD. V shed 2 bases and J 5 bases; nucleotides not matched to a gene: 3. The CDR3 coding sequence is TGTGCCACCAGTGATTCAGGGGGCCTAAATGAAAAACTGTTTTTT. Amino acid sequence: CATSDSGGLNEKLFF.

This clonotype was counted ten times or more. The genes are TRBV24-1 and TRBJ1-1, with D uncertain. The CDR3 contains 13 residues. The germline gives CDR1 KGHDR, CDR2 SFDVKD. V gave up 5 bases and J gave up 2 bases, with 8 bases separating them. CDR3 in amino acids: CATSARINTEAFF. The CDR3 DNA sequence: TGTGCCACCAGTGCCCGGATTAACACTGAAGCTTTCTTT.

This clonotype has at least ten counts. The CDR3: CAIRLSHEQYF. CDR3 DNA: TGTGCCATCCGGTTGTCGCACGAGCAGTACTTC. This chain links TRBV2 with TRBJ2-7; no firm D call. V dropped 10 bases and J dropped 5 bases, with 12 bases sitting between them. CDR1 and CDR2 from the germline V gene are SNHLY and FYNNEI. This CDR3 region has 11 residues.

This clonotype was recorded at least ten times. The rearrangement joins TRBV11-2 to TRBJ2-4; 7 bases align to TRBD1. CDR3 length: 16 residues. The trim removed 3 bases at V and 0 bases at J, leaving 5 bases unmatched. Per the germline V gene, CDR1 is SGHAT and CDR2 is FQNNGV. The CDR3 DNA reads TGTGCCAGCAGCTTGGGACAGATACTAGCCAAAAACATTCAGTACTTC. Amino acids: CASSLGQILAKNIQYF.

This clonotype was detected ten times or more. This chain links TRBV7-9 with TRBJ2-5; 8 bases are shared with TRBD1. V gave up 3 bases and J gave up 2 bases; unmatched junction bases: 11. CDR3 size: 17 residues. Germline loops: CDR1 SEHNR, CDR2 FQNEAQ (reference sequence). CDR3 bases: TGTGCCAGCAGCTTGGGACACACAGGGGGGCTACAAGAGACCCAGTACTTC. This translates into CASSLGHTGGLQETQYF.

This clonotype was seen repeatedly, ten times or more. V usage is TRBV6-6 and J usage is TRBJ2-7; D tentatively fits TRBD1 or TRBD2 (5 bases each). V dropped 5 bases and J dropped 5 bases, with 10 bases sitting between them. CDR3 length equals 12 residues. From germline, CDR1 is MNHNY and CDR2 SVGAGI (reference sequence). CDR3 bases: TGTGCCAGCAGTCCCGGGACCCACGAGCAGTACTTC. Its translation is CASSPGTHEQYF.

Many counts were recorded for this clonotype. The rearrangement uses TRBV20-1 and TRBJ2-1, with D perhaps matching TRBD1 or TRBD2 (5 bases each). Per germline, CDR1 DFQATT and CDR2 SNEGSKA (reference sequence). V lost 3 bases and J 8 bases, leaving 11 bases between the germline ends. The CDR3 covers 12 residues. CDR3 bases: TGCAGTGCTAGTCCCCGGGGCGATGAGCAGTTCTTC. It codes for CSASPRGDEQFF.

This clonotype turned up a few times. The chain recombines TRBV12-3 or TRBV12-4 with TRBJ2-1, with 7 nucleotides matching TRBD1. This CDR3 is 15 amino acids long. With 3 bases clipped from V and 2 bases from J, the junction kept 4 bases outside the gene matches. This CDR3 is CASSFGTATYNEQFF. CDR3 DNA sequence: TGTGCCAGCAGTTTCGGGACAGCTACCTACAATGAGCAGTTCTTC.

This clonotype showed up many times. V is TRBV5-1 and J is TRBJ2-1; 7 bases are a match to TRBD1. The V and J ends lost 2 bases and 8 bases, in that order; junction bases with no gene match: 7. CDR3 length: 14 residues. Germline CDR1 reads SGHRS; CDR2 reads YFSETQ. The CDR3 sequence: CASSLDRVYDEQFF. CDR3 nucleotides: TGCGCCAGCAGCTTAGACAGGGTGTACGATGAGCAGTTCTTC.

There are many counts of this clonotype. The CDR3 nucleotides read TGTGCCAGCAGCTTAAATTTATTCTTGTTCTTC. Its translation is CASSLNLFLFF. The chain employs TRBV7-2 and TRBJ2-1; D not resolved. The V gene's germline CDR1 is SGHTA and CDR2 FQGNSA. The CDR3 extends over 11 amino acids. Between the trimmed V and J ends, which lost 2 bases and 15 bases, there was a span of 11 bases.

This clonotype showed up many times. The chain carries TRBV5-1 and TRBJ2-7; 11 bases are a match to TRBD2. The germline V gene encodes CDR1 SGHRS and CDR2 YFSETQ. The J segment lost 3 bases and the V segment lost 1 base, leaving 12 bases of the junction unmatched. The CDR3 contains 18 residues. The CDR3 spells CASSLWPALAGDLYEQYF. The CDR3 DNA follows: TGCGCCAGCAGCTTGTGGCCTGCACTAGCGGGGGACCTCTACGAGCAGTACTTC.

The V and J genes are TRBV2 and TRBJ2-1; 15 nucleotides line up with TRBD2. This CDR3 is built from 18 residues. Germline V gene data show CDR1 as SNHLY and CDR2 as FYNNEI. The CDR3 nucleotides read TGTACCATCAGCCCTGGACTAGCGGGAGGGCCAAGGTACAATGAGCAGTTCTTC. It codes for CTISPGLAGGPRYNEQFF. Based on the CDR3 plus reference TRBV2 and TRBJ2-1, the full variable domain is EPEVTQTPSHQVTQMGQEVILRCVPISNHLYFYWYRQILGQKVEFLVSFYNNEISEKSEIFDDQFSVERPDGSNFTLKIRSTKLEDSAMYFCTISPGLAGGPRYNEQFFGPGTRLTVL.